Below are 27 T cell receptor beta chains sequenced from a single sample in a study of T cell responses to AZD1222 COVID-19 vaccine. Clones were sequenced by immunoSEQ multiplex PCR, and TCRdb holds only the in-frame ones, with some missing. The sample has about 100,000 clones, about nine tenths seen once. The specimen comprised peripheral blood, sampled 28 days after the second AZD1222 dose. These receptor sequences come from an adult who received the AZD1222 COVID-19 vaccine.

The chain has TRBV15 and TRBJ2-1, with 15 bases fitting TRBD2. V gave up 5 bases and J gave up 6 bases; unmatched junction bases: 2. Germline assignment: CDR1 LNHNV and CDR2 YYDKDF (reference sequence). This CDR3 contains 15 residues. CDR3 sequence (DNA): TGTGCCACCAGCGGGGGACTAGCGGGAGGCAATGAGCAGTTCTTC. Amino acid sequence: CATSGGLAGGNEQFF.

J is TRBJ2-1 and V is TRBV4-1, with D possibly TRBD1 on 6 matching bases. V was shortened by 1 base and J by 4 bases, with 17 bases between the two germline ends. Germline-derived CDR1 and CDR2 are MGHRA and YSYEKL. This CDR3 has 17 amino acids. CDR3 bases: TGCGCCAGCAGCCAAGGAAGAGCAAAGGACAGATACAATGAGCAGTTCTTC. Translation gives CASSQGRAKDRYNEQFF.

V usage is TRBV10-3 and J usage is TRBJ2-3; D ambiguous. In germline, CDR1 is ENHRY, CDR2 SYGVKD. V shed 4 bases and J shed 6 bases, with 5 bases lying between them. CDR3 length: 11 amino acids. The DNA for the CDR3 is TGTGCCATCAGTGTAAGTGATACGCAGTATTTT. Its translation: CAISVSDTQYF.

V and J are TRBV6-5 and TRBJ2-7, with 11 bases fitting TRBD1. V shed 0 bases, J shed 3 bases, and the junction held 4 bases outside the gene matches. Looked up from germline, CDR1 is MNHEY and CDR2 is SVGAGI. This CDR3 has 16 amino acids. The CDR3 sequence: CASSYSWGTGGYEQYF. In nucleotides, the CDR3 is TGTGCCAGCAGTTACTCGTGGGGGACAGGGGGCTACGAGCAGTACTTC.

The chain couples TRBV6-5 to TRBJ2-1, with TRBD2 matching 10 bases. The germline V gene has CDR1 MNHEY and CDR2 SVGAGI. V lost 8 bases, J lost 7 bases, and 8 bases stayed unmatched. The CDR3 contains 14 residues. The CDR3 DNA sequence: TGTGCCAGCGGAGATAGCGGGAGGAGTAATGAGCAGTTCTTC. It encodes CASGDSGRSNEQFF.

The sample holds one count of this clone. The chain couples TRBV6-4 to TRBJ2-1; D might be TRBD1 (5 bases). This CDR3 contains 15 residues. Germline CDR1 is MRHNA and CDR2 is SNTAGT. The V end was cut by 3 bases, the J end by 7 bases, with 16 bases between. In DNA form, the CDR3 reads TGTGCCAGCAGTGAGACGGCAGGGCAGGAGAATGAGCAGTTCTTC. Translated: CASSETAGQENEQFF.

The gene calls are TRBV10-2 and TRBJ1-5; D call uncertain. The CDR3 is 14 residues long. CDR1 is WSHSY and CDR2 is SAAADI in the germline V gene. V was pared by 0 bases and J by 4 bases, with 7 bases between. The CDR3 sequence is CASSESGINQPQHF. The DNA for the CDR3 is TGCGCCAGCAGTGAGTCAGGGATTAATCAGCCCCAGCATTTT.

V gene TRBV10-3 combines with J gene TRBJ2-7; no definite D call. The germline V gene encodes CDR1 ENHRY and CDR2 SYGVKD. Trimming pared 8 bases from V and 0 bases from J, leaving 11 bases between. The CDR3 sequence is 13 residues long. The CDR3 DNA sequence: TGTGCCATCGGAAGGGAAGTCTCCTACGAGCAGTACTTC. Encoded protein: CAIGREVSYEQYF.

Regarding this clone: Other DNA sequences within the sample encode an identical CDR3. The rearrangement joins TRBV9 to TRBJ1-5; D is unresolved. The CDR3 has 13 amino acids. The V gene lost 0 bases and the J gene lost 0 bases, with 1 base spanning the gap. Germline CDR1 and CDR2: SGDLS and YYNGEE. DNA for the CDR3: TGTGCCAGCAGCGTAGGTAGCAATCAGCCCCAGCATTTT. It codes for CASSVGSNQPQHF.

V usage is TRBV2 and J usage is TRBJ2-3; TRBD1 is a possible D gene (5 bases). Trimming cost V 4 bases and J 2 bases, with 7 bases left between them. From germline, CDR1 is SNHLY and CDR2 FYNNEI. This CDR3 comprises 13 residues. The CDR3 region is CASSGTYTDTQYF. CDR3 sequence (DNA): TGTGCCAGCAGTGGGACATACACAGATACGCAGTATTTT.

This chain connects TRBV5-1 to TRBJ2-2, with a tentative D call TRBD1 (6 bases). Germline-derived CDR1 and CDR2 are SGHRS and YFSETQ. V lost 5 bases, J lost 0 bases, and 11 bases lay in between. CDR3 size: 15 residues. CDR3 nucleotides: TGCGCCAGCAGTTCGGGACACCCGAACACCGGGGAGCTGTTTTTT. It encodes CASSSGHPNTGELFF. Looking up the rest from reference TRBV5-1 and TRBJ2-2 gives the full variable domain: KAGVTQTPRYLIKTRGQQVTLSCSPISGHRSVSWYQQTPGQGLQFLFEYFSETQRNKGNFPGRFSGRQFSNSRSEMNVSTLELGDSALYLCASSSGHPNTGELFFGEGSRLTVL.

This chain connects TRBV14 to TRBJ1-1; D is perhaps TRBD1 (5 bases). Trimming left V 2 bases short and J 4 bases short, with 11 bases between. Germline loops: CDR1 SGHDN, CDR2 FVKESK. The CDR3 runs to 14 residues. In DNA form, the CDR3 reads TGTGCCAGCAGCCAACGGGGGGTGGTCACTGAAGCTTTCTTT. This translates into CASSQRGVVTEAFF.

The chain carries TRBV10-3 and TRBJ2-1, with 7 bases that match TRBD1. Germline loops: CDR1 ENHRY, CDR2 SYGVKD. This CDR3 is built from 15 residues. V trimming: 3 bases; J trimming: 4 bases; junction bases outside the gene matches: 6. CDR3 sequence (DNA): TGTGCCATCAGTGAATCGGGACAGACTTACAATGAGCAGTTCTTC. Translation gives CAISESGQTYNEQFF.

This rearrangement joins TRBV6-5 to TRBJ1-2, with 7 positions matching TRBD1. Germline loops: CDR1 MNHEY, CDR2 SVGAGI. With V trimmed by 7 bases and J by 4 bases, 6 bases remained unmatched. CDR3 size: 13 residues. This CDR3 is CASTPGQIYGYTF. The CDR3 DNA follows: TGTGCCAGCACACCGGGACAGATCTATGGCTACACCTTC.

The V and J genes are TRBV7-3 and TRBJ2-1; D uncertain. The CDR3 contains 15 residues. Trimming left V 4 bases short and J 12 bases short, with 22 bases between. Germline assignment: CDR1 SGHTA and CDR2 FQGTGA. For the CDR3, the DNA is TGTGCCAGCAGCTCCCGAGTTACTCCAGAGCTCGGGCAGTTCTTC. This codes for CASSSRVTPELGQFF. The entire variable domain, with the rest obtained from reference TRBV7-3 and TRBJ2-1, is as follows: GAGVSQTPSNKVTEKGKYVELRCDPISGHTALYWYRQSLGQGPEFLIYFQGTGAADDSGLPNDRFFAVRPEGSVSTLKIQRTERGDSAVYLCASSSRVTPELGQFFGPGTRLTVL.

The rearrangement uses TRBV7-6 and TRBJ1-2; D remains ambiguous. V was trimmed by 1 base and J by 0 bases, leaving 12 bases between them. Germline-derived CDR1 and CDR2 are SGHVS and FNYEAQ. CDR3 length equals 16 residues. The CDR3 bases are TGTGCCAGCAGCTTAGGGGGTGGAACAGCTAACTATGGCTACACCTTC. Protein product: CASSLGGGTANYGYTF.

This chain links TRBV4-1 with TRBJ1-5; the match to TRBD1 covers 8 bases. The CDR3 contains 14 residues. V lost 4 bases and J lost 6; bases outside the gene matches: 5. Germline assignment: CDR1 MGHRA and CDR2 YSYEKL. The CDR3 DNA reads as TGCGCCAGCAGCCCGCAGGGGGCAGGTCAGCCCCAGCATTTT. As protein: CASSPQGAGQPQHF.

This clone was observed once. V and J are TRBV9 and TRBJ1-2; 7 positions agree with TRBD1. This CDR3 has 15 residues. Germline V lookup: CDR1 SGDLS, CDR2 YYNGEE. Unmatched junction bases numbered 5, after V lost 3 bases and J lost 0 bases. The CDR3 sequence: CASSGRTGTNYGYTF. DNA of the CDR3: TGTGCCAGCAGCGGACGGACAGGCACTAACTATGGCTACACCTTC.

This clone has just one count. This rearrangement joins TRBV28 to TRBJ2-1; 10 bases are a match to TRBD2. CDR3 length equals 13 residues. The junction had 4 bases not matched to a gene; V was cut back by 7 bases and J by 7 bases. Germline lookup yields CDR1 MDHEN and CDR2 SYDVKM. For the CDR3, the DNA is TGTGCCAGCACTAGCGGGGGACTAAATGAGCAGTTCTTC. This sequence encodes CASTSGGLNEQFF.

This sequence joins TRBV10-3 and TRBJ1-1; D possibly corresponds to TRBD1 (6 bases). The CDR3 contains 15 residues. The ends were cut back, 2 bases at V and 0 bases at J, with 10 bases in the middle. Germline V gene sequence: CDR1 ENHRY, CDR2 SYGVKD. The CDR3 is CAISEGTGMNTEAFF. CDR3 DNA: TGTGCCATCAGTGAGGGTACAGGGATGAACACTGAAGCTTTCTTT.

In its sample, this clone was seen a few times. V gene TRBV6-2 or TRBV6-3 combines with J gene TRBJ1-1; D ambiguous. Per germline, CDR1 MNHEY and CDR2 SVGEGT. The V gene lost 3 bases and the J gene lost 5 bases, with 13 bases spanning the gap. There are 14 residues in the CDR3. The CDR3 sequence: CASSYSAGKTEAFF. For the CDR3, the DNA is TGTGCCAGCAGTTATTCTGCAGGAAAAACTGAAGCTTTCTTT.

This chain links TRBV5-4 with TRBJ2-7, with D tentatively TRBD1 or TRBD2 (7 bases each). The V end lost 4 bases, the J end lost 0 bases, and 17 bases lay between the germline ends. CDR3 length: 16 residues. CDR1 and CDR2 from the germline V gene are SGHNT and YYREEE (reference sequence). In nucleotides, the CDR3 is TGTGCCAGCAGCCCTAAGGGGGGGGACAGCTCCTACGAGCAGTACTTC. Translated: CASSPKGGDSSYEQYF.

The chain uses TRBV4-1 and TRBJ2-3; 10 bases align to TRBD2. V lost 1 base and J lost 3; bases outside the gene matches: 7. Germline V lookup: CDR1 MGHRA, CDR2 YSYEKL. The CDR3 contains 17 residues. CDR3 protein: CASSQAGLAGVTDTQYF. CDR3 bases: TGCGCCAGCAGCCAAGCGGGGCTAGCGGGAGTGACAGATACGCAGTATTTT.

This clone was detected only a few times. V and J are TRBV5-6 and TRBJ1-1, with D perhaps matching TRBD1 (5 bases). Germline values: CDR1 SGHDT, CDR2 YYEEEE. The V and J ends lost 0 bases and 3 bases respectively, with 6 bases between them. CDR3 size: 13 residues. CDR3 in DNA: TGTGCCAGCAGCTTGGGGGGCGACACTGAAGCTTTCTTT. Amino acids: CASSLGGDTEAFF.

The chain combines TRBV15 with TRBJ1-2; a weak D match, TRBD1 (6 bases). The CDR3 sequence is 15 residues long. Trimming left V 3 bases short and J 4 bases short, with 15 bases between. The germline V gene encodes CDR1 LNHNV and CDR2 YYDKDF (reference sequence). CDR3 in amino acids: CATSSNRVRAYGYTF. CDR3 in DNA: TGTGCCACCAGCAGCAACAGGGTTAGGGCCTATGGCTACACCTTC.

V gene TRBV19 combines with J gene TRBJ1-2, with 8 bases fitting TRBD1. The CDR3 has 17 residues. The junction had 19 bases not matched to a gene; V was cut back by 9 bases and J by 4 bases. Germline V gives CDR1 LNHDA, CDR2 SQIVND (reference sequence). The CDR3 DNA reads TGTGCCAGCCAACGAAATCCAACAGGGGGTTTTACCTATGGCTACACCTTC. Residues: CASQRNPTGGFTYGYTF. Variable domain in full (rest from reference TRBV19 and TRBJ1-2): DGGITQSPKYLFRKEGQNVTLSCEQNLNHDAMYWYRQDPGQGLRLIYYSQIVNDFQKGDIAEGYSVSREKKESFPLTVTSAQKNPTAFYLCASQRNPTGGFTYGYTFGSGTRLTVV.

The CDR3 DNA sequence: TGTGCCAGCAGCCCGGGGGGTTCCTACAATGAGCAGTTCTTC. Translated: CASSPGGSYNEQFF. The gene calls are TRBV27 and TRBJ2-1; the match to TRBD2 covers 7 bases. The CDR3 is made up of 14 amino acids. V gave up 6 bases and J gave up 1 base; unmatched junction bases: 3. CDR1 and CDR2 (germline): MNHEY, SMNVEV (reference sequence).